A selection of T cell receptor beta chains follows, all from one sample in a study of CD4 T cells in relation to SARS-CoV-2 and coronaviruses. The repertoire was sequenced with immunoSEQ multiplex PCR; TCRdb's copy has only in-frame clones and lacks some. The table records under 90,000 clones, just over 90% of them present only once. The sample comprised naive CD4+ T cells from PBMCs. These receptor sequences come from a human donor in good health. The CDR3 runs from the conserved cysteine through the conserved F or W. The D gene is left open where the match is weak. Size is stated for part of the rows, as once, few or many counts, or as a class when the clone is expanded.

clone size | D gene | J gene | V gene | CDR3 protein | CDR3 DNA
NA | NA | TRBJ2-7 | TRBV30 | CAGRRDSISYEQYF | TGTGCCGGGCGGCGGGATTCTATCTCCTACGAGCAGTACTTC
once | TRBD1 | TRBJ2-1 | TRBV19 | CASRITGGLEQFF | TGTGCCAGTAGGATTACAGGGGGCCTTGAGCAGTTCTTC
NA | TRBD2 | TRBJ2-2 | TRBV6-9 | CASPFHLAGVKRELFF | TGTGCCAGCCCCTTCCATCTAGCGGGAGTAAAACGGGAGCTGTTTTTT
NA | NA | TRBJ2-2 | TRBV3-1/TRBV3-2 | CASSHAGELFF | TGTGCCAGCAGCCACGCCGGGGAGCTGTTTTTT
NA | NA | TRBJ2-3 | TRBV5-6 | CASSLRWDTQYF | TGTGCCAGCAGCTTGCGGTGGGATACGCAGTATTTT
NA | NA | TRBJ2-7 | TRBV5-1 | CASRTGTDPYEQYF | TGCGCCAGCAGGACCGGGACCGATCCCTACGAGCAGTACTTC
NA | NA | TRBJ1-2 | TRBV7-2 | CASSLGNPRGGYTF | TGTGCCAGCAGCTTAGGGAACCCGAGGGGTGGCTACACCTTC
NA | TRBD2 | TRBJ2-7 | TRBV14 | CASSQDSGGRSYEQYF | TGTGCCAGCAGCCAAGATTCCGGCGGGAGAAGCTACGAGCAGTACTTC
NA | NA | TRBJ1-5 | TRBV7-9 | CASSAWDRYQPQHF | TGTGCCAGCAGTGCCTGGGATCGCTACCAGCCCCAGCATTTT
NA | NA | TRBJ2-7 | TRBV6-6 | CASSYFPDQYEQYF | TGTGCCAGCAGTTACTTCCCGGACCAATACGAGCAGTACTTC
once | NA | TRBJ2-7 | TRBV9 | CASSVGVAYEQYF | TGTGCCAGCAGCGTAGGAGTTGCCTACGAGCAGTACTTC
NA | NA | TRBJ1-2 | TRBV9 | CASSVEGRAANYGYTF | TGTGCCAGCAGCGTAGAAGGGAGGGCGGCTAACTATGGCTACACCTTC
NA | NA | TRBJ1-5 | TRBV5-1 | CASSLDSANQPQHF | TGCGCCAGCAGCTTGGACAGCGCCAATCAGCCCCAGCATTTT
few | NA | TRBJ2-7 | TRBV6-5 | CASSYLGEAGEQYF | TGTGCCAGCAGTTATTTGGGGGAGGCGGGGGAGCAGTACTTC
once | NA | TRBJ2-5 | TRBV7-2 | CASSLGRRQETQYF | TGTGCCAGCAGCTTAGGACGTAGACAAGAGACCCAGTACTTC
NA | NA | TRBJ1-4 | TRBV5-4 | CASSLEPGASEKLFF | TGTGCCAGCAGCCTGGAGCCGGGGGCAAGCGAAAAACTGTTTTTT
NA | TRBD1 | TRBJ1-2 | TRBV27 | CASSSSTGTGSDYGYTF | TGTGCCAGCAGTTCATCCACCGGGACAGGGAGTGACTATGGCTACACCTTC
NA | TRBD2 | TRBJ2-3 | TRBV9 | CASSVDNGRATDTQYF | TGTGCCAGCAGCGTAGATAACGGGAGGGCAACAGATACGCAGTATTTT